The 19 T cell receptor beta chains below were found in one sample sequenced in a study of blood T cell repertoires in COVID-19. Profiled with immunoSEQ multiplex PCR; TCRdb holds only in-frame clones, not every one. Of hundreds of thousands of clones listed, 70% to 90% are singletons. The specimen sequenced was PBMCs or T cells enriched from blood (not recorded which). These receptors all stem from a man aged 40-55 years in a cohort exposed to, infected with or recovered from COVID-19 (not recorded which).

The chain carries TRBV28 and TRBJ1-5, with 9 positions matching TRBD1. The CDR3 has 17 residues. CDR1 is MDHEN and CDR2 is SYDVKM in the germline V gene. J gave up 6 bases and V 2 bases, and 11 bases lay outside the gene matches. CDR3 sequence reads: CASSLGLGQGLFQPQHF. The CDR3 DNA reads TGTGCCAGCAGTTTAGGTTTGGGACAGGGACTTTTTCAGCCCCAGCATTTT.

The V call is TRBV3-1 (or the pseudogene TRBV3-2), the J call TRBJ2-6, with D possibly being TRBD1 (6 bases). Per germline, CDR1 LGHDT and CDR2 YNNKEL (reference sequence). V lost 2 bases to trimming and J lost 1 base, with 12 bases between them. The length of the CDR3 is 17 residues. CDR3 DNA sequence: TGTGCCAGCAGCCAACGGCAGGGGCAGTCTGGGGCCAACGTCCTGACTTTC. Protein product: CASSQRQGQSGANVLTF.

The genes are TRBV27 and TRBJ2-7; TRBD1 aligns across 8 bases. V gave up 5 bases and J gave up 0 bases; unmatched junction bases: 9. The CDR3 is 16 amino acids. Germline V gives CDR1 MNHEY, CDR2 SMNVEV (reference sequence). The CDR3 spells CASSRIGQGGSYEQYF. The CDR3 nucleotides read TGTGCCAGCAGTAGAATAGGACAGGGAGGCTCCTACGAGCAGTACTTC.

This chain connects TRBV18 to TRBJ2-5; tentative D call: TRBD1 (6 bases). The germline V and J ends were trimmed by 9 bases and 2 bases, with 16 bases remaining between them. The length of the CDR3 is 14 residues. CDR1 is KGHSH, CDR2 LQKENI, per germline. CDR3 coding DNA: TGTGCCAGTTCGAACCAGGGGCGTCAAGAGACCCAGTACTTC. Amino acids: CASSNQGRQETQYF.

The CDR3 loop is CASSIYSSTNQPQHF. CDR3 coding DNA: TGTGCCAGTAGTATATACAGCTCAACTAATCAGCCCCAGCATTTT. The chain combines TRBV19 with TRBJ1-5; D unresolved. V dropped 2 bases and J dropped 4 bases, with 12 bases sitting between them. The CDR3 totals 15 residues. Germline lookup yields CDR1 LNHDA and CDR2 SQIVND (reference sequence).

V and J are TRBV28 and TRBJ1-6, with D possibly TRBD1 on 5 matching bases. Germline V gives CDR1 MDHEN, CDR2 SYDVKM. The CDR3 spans 13 residues. V dropped 7 bases and J dropped 4 bases, with 8 bases sitting between them. CDR3: CASNRGYNSPLHF. The CDR3 bases are TGTGCCAGCAATCGGGGGTATAATTCACCCCTCCACTTT.

This sequence joins TRBV9 and TRBJ1-2; D unresolved. The V gene's germline CDR1 is SGDLS and CDR2 YYNGEE. The V and J ends lost 2 bases and 2 bases respectively, with 10 bases between them. This CDR3 comprises 14 residues. The CDR3 sequence is CASSVFPGNYGYTF. The CDR3 nucleotides read TGTGCCAGCAGCGTCTTCCCGGGGAACTATGGCTACACCTTC. Looking up the rest from reference TRBV9 and TRBJ1-2 gives the full variable domain: DSGVTQTPKHLITATGQRVTLRCSPRSGDLSVYWYQQSLDQGLQFLIQYYNGEERAKGNILERFSAQQFPDLHSELNLSSLELGDSALYFCASSVFPGNYGYTFGSGTRLTVV.

The chain has TRBV27 and TRBJ2-1, with D possibly TRBD1 on 5 matching bases. V was cut by 5 bases and J by 8 bases, with 16 bases left in between. The CDR3 consists of 14 residues. Germline V lookup: CDR1 MNHEY, CDR2 SMNVEV (reference sequence). CDR3 sequence (DNA): TGTGCCAGCAGTCCCCGGCAGGGTACGTATGAGCAGTTCTTC. Protein product: CASSPRQGTYEQFF.

This chain links TRBV19 with TRBJ2-7, with a tentative D call TRBD1 (6 bases). V was trimmed by 10 bases and J by 0 bases, leaving 13 bases between them. The CDR3 is 13 residues long. Germline V CDR1 and CDR2: LNHDA, SQIVND (reference sequence). The CDR3 sequence is CATRGSSSYEQYF. Here the CDR3 DNA reads TGTGCCACAAGGGGGTCCTCCTCCTACGAGCAGTACTTC.

This clone came up once. The chain couples TRBV25-1 to TRBJ1-4; no firm D call. In germline, CDR1 is MGHDK, CDR2 SYGVNS. V was pared by 6 bases and J by 5 bases, with 7 bases between. This CDR3 has 12 amino acids. The CDR3 is CASRGGNEKLFF. In DNA form, the CDR3 reads TGTGCCAGCAGAGGAGGGAATGAAAAACTGTTTTTT.

The V and J genes are TRBV5-1 and TRBJ2-4; D gene unclear. CDR1 and CDR2 (germline): SGHRS, YFSETQ. The CDR3 is 16 amino acids. The germline V and J ends were trimmed by 2 bases and 0 bases, with 12 bases remaining between them. CDR3 loop: CASSFYLGTAKNIQYF. The CDR3 region has the DNA TGCGCCAGCAGCTTTTACCTAGGAACAGCCAAAAACATTCAGTACTTC.

This sequence joins TRBV3-1 (or the pseudogene TRBV3-2) and TRBJ2-7; 9 bases map to TRBD2. CDR1 LGHDT and CDR2 YNNKEL come from the germline V gene (reference sequence). V shed 3 bases, J shed 3 bases, and the junction held 6 bases outside the gene matches. CDR3 length equals 15 residues. CDR3 in DNA: TGTGCCAGCAGCCACTCGGCTAGCGGGATCTACGAGCAGTACTTC. Its translation is CASSHSASGIYEQYF.

This rearrangement joins TRBV5-4 to TRBJ2-7, with 10 bases lining up with TRBD1. The CDR3 consists of 15 residues. Trimming took 0 bases from V and 3 from J; bases not matched to a gene: 3. From germline, CDR1 is SGHNT and CDR2 YYREEE (reference sequence). The CDR3 loop is CASSLAGQGFYEQYF. In nucleotides, the CDR3 is TGTGCCAGCAGCTTGGCGGGACAGGGGTTCTACGAGCAGTACTTC.

V usage is TRBV18 and J usage is TRBJ2-7; D is perhaps TRBD2 (5 bases). With 0 bases removed from V and 3 bases from J, the gap between germline ends came to 9 bases. This CDR3 region has 14 residues. Germline V gene lookup returns CDR1 KGHSH and CDR2 LQKENI. The CDR3 protein is CASSPPEAHYEQYF. CDR3 nucleotides: TGTGCCAGCTCACCACCGGAGGCTCACTACGAGCAGTACTTC.

This chain connects TRBV20-1 to TRBJ2-7; D remains unclear. The CDR3 has 11 residues. Germline-derived CDR1 and CDR2 are DFQATT and SNEGSKA (reference sequence). V gave up 6 bases and J gave up 3 bases, with 9 bases separating them. The CDR3 protein is CSADLVYEQYF. The CDR3 DNA reads TGCAGTGCCGACCTAGTCTACGAGCAGTACTTC.

V usage is TRBV13 and J usage is TRBJ2-1; TRBD1 aligns across 9 bases. The length of the CDR3 is 17 residues. Germline CDR1 PRHDT, CDR2 FYEKMQ (reference sequence). The V segment lost 2 bases and the J segment 9 bases; nucleotides outside the gene matches: 14. CDR3 in amino acids: CASSLKQGARLRVEQFF. DNA for the CDR3: TGTGCCAGCAGCTTAAAACAGGGGGCCCGTTTAAGGGTTGAGCAGTTCTTC.

The chain carries TRBV4-2 and TRBJ2-2, with 9 bases that match TRBD2. Trimming removed 6 bases from V and 6 bases from J; junction bases left unmatched: 8. Germline CDR1 reads LGHNA; CDR2 reads YNFKEQ. There are 15 residues in the CDR3. The CDR3 is CASRGSGRSSGELFF. In DNA, the CDR3 is TGTGCCAGCAGGGGGAGCGGGAGGTCGTCCGGGGAGCTGTTTTTT.

For the CDR3, the DNA is TGTGCCAGCAACACACCCGGGAGTTCTATGATTGGAGGGCAGTTCTTC. Amino acids: CASNTPGSSMIGGQFF. V gene TRBV7-8 combines with J gene TRBJ2-1; D perhaps matches TRBD2 (6 bases). Germline V gene sequence: CDR1 SGHVS, CDR2 FQNEAQ. The CDR3 sequence is 16 residues long. V was pared by 7 bases and J by 12 bases, with 28 bases between. Full variable domain (remainder filled in from reference TRBV7-8 and TRBJ2-1): GAGVSQSPRYKVAKRGQDVALRCDPISGHVSLFWYQQALGQGPEFLTYFQNEAQLDKSGLPSDRFFAERPEGSVSTLKIQRTQQEDSAVYLCASNTPGSSMIGGQFFGPGTRLTVL.

The chain employs TRBV5-1 and TRBJ2-2; 15 bases line up with TRBD2. V dropped 4 bases and J dropped 7; count of bases not matched to a gene: 11. Per germline, CDR1 SGHRS and CDR2 YFSETQ. The CDR3 covers 18 residues. The CDR3 protein is CASSLPGLAGGPSGELFF. Here the CDR3 DNA reads TGCGCCAGCAGCCTACCTGGACTAGCGGGAGGGCCGAGCGGGGAGCTGTTTTTT. Full variable domain (outside the CDR3, taken from reference TRBV5-1 and TRBJ2-2): KAGVTQTPRYLIKTRGQQVTLSCSPISGHRSVSWYQQTPGQGLQFLFEYFSETQRNKGNFPGRFSGRQFSNSRSEMNVSTLELGDSALYLCASSLPGLAGGPSGELFFGEGSRLTVL.